The 30 T cell receptor beta chains in this list originate from one sample, sequenced in a study of CXCR4 blockade with PD-1 therapy in pancreatic cancer. Profiling relied on immunoSEQ multiplex PCR, and the TCRdb table lists in-frame clones only, not all of them. The sample shows about 15,000 clones, about two thirds of them seen only once. What was sequenced was tumor tissue. Receptors originate from a human donor with pancreatic ductal adenocarcinoma.

The genes are TRBV12-5 and TRBJ2-1; possible D gene TRBD2, 6 bases. The CDR3 is 15 amino acids. V dropped 3 bases and J dropped 6 bases, with 15 bases sitting between them. Per the germline V gene, CDR1 is LGHNT and CDR2 is FRNRAP. The CDR3 bases are TGTGCTAGTGGTTTAGATCTCCTGCGGGGCAATGAGCAGTTCTTC. Translated, it gives CASGLDLLRGNEQFF.

V and J are TRBV28 and TRBJ1-1; D might be TRBD1 (6 bases). This CDR3 spans 13 amino acids. Germline CDR1 and CDR2: MDHEN and SYDVKM. V lost 6 bases and J lost 6, with 14 bases in between. The CDR3 coding sequence is TGTGCCAGCAGCAGAACAGGGTTCGCTGAAGCTTTCTTT. Amino acids: CASSRTGFAEAFF.

The V and J genes are TRBV18 and TRBJ2-5; no reliable D call. V was pared by 4 bases and J by 2 bases, with 11 bases between. The CDR3 loop spans 14 amino acids. Germline-derived CDR1 and CDR2 are KGHSH and LQKENI. CDR3 sequence: CASSLGSKQETQYF. In DNA, the CDR3 is TGTGCCAGCTCACTCGGGTCCAAACAAGAGACCCAGTACTTC.

The chain uses TRBV5-1 and TRBJ1-4; 10 bases fit TRBD1. The CDR3 sequence is 16 residues long. Germline V CDR1 and CDR2: SGHRS, YFSETQ. Trimming at V came to 4 bases and at J to 8 bases, leaving 11 bases not matched to a gene. The CDR3 bases are TGCGCCAGCAGCAGCGGACAGGGGGTAGAGTTAGAAAAACTGTTTTTT. Translating gives CASSSGQGVELEKLFF.

V is TRBV15 and J is TRBJ1-5, with D perhaps matching TRBD1 (5 bases). V was shortened by 0 bases and J by 2 bases, with 8 bases between the two germline ends. The CDR3 loop spans 15 amino acids. Per germline, CDR1 LNHNV and CDR2 YYDKDF (reference sequence). This chain's CDR3 is CATSREMTGNQPQHF. CDR3 nucleotides: TGTGCCACCAGCAGAGAAATGACAGGCAATCAGCCCCAGCATTTT.

This chain joins TRBV18 and TRBJ2-3; no firm D call. This CDR3 has 12 amino acids. The germline V gene encodes CDR1 KGHSH and CDR2 LQKENI. Trimming took off 4 bases at V and 5 bases at J, with 7 bases between the two ends. As DNA, the CDR3 is TGTGCCAGCTCACAGTATAGAGATACGCAGTATTTT. This translates into CASSQYRDTQYF. Full variable domain (outside the CDR3, taken from reference TRBV18 and TRBJ2-3): NAGVMQNPRHLVRRRGQEARLRCSPMKGHSHVYWYRQLPEEGLKFMVYLQKENIIDESGMPKERFSAEFPKEGPSILRIQQVVRGDSAAYFCASSQYRDTQYFGPGTRLTVL.

The chain has TRBV30 and TRBJ1-5; D is undetermined. Trimming stripped 0 bases from V and 1 base from J, with 7 bases between. CDR1 is GTSNPN, CDR2 SVGIG, per germline (reference sequence). This CDR3 is 14 amino acids long. Here the CDR3 reads CAWSVSGSNQPQHF. The CDR3 DNA reads as TGTGCCTGGAGTGTAAGTGGGAGCAATCAGCCCCAGCATTTT.

The chain links TRBV28 to TRBJ2-3; TRBD2 matches at 8 bases. Trimming cost V 7 bases and J 1 base; bases outside gene matches: 1. The length of the CDR3 is 13 residues. Germline V gives CDR1 MDHEN, CDR2 SYDVKM. The CDR3 region has the DNA TGTGCCAGCAAACTAGCGGGCACAGATACGCAGTATTTT. Its protein product is CASKLAGTDTQYF.

The chain couples TRBV28 to TRBJ2-7, with a tentative D call TRBD1 (5 bases). The V gene's germline CDR1 is MDHEN and CDR2 SYDVKM. This CDR3 region has 13 residues. Trimming cost V 6 bases and J 4 bases, with 13 bases left between them. As DNA, the CDR3 is TGTGCCAGCAGCATTCTAAGGGGATACGAGCAGTACTTC. Amino acids: CASSILRGYEQYF.

Here the CDR3 DNA reads TGTGCCAGCTCACCACCCATTGAAGAGACCCAGTACTTC. Translated: CASSPPIEETQYF. The chain couples TRBV18 to TRBJ2-5, with unresolved D. V lost 0 bases and J 3 bases, leaving 5 bases between the germline ends. This CDR3 comprises 13 residues. The germline CDR1 and CDR2 sequences are KGHSH and LQKENI. Supplemented by reference TRBV18 and TRBJ2-5, the full variable domain reads NAGVMQNPRHLVRRRGQEARLRCSPMKGHSHVYWYRQLPEEGLKFMVYLQKENIIDESGMPKERFSAEFPKEGPSILRIQQVVRGDSAAYFCASSPPIEETQYFGPGTRLLVL.

The rearrangement uses TRBV18 and TRBJ2-2; TRBD2 matches at 10 bases. Trimming took 6 bases from V and 7 from J; bases not matched to a gene: 11. The CDR3 consists of 16 residues. CDR1 and CDR2 from the germline V gene are KGHSH and LQKENI. The chain's CDR3 is CASSPTAGGPSGELFF. The CDR3 region has the DNA TGTGCCAGCTCGCCGACAGCGGGAGGGCCGAGCGGGGAGCTGTTTTTT.

The chain combines TRBV30 with TRBJ2-1; 9 bases align to TRBD2. The CDR3 totals 15 residues. The germline V gene encodes CDR1 GTSNPN and CDR2 SVGIG (reference sequence). V trimming: 4 bases; J trimming: 7 bases; junction bases outside the gene matches: 11. The CDR3 sequence is CAWMGVAGVTNEQFF. The CDR3 coding sequence is TGTGCCTGGATGGGGGTAGCGGGAGTCACAAATGAGCAGTTCTTC.

The chain is built from TRBV19 and TRBJ2-7, with 8 bases lining up with TRBD1. Trimming at V came to 3 bases and at J to 5 bases, leaving 6 bases not matched to a gene. This CDR3 has 14 amino acids. Germline V lookup: CDR1 LNHDA, CDR2 SQIVND (reference sequence). CDR3 region: CASSMVAGGDEQYF. The CDR3 nucleotides are TGTGCCAGTAGTATGGTCGCAGGGGGCGACGAGCAGTACTTC.

The rearrangement links TRBV18 to TRBJ2-3; 8 bases line up with TRBD2. The V segment lost 2 bases and the J segment 1 base; nucleotides outside the gene matches: 5. CDR3 length: 16 amino acids. Germline CDR1 reads KGHSH; CDR2 reads LQKENI. Here the CDR3 DNA reads TGTGCCAGCTCACCAAGAAGCGGGAGTGGCACAGATACGCAGTATTTT. Amino acid sequence: CASSPRSGSGTDTQYF. Filled out from reference TRBV18 and TRBJ2-3, the complete variable domain reads NAGVMQNPRHLVRRRGQEARLRCSPMKGHSHVYWYRQLPEEGLKFMVYLQKENIIDESGMPKERFSAEFPKEGPSILRIQQVVRGDSAAYFCASSPRSGSGTDTQYFGPGTRLTVL.

The rearrangement links TRBV28 to TRBJ2-7; maybe TRBD2 (5 bases). V lost 5 bases, J lost 2 bases, and 19 bases lay in between. CDR1 is MDHEN, CDR2 SYDVKM, per germline. The CDR3 consists of 16 residues. This CDR3 is CASSPRSGSAAYEQYF. In nucleotides, the CDR3 is TGTGCCAGCAGTCCTCGTTCGGGGTCAGCAGCCTACGAGCAGTACTTC. Filled out from reference TRBV28 and TRBJ2-7, the complete variable domain reads DVKVTQSSRYLVKRTGEKVFLECVQDMDHENMFWYRQDPGLGLRLIYFSYDVKMKEKGDIPEGYSVSREKKERFSLILESASTNQTSMYLCASSPRSGSAAYEQYFGPGTRLTVT.

The CDR3 DNA follows: TGCAGCGTGGGGACAGACATGAACACTGAAGCTTTCTTT. It specifies CSVGTDMNTEAFF. The rearrangement uses TRBV29-1 and TRBJ1-1, with 7 nucleotides matching TRBD1. J lost 0 bases, V lost 6 bases, and 4 bases had no gene match. This CDR3 has 13 amino acids. The germline CDR1 and CDR2 sequences are SQVTM and ANQGSEA.

This clone occurred a few times. The V call is TRBV6-8, the J call TRBJ2-2; 10 nucleotides align to TRBD1. V lost 6 bases to trimming and J lost 5 bases; unmatched junction nucleotides: 6. This CDR3 has 15 residues. Germline CDR1 and CDR2: MNHGY and SAAAGT. The CDR3 DNA reads as TGTGCCAGCAGGGCCGGGACAGGGGATACCGGGGAGCTGTTTTTT. Protein: CASRAGTGDTGELFF.

The chain has TRBV30 and TRBJ2-2; 11 bases align to TRBD2. Germline assignment: CDR1 GTSNPN and CDR2 SVGIG (reference sequence). This CDR3 region has 14 residues. V shed 8 bases, J shed 5 bases, and the junction held 7 bases outside the gene matches. The CDR3 coding sequence is TGTGCCCAAACTAGCGGGAGTGGAACCGGGGAGCTGTTTTTT. It codes for CAQTSGSGTGELFF.

This chain joins TRBV28 and TRBJ1-5; D call uncertain. The CDR3 length is 14 residues. Trimming took off 3 bases at V and 6 bases at J, with 12 bases between the two ends. Germline V CDR1 and CDR2: MDHEN, SYDVKM. CDR3 nucleotide sequence: TGTGCCAGCAGTTTCAGACTTTCGGGTCAGCCCCAGCATTTT. Amino acids: CASSFRLSGQPQHF. The variable domain in full, with the rest retrieved from reference TRBV28 and TRBJ1-5, is DVKVTQSSRYLVKRTGEKVFLECVQDMDHENMFWYRQDPGLGLRLIYFSYDVKMKEKGDIPEGYSVSREKKERFSLILESASTNQTSMYLCASSFRLSGQPQHFGDGTRLSIL.

The chain combines TRBV19 with TRBJ1-5, with TRBD1 matching over 9 bases. The CDR3 totals 17 residues. J was trimmed by 0 bases and V by 2 bases; bases with no gene match: 5. CDR1 and CDR2 (germline): LNHDA, SQIVND (reference sequence). The CDR3: CASSISGQGSSNQPQHF. CDR3 bases: TGTGCCAGTAGTATATCCGGACAGGGGAGTAGCAATCAGCCCCAGCATTTT.

V gene TRBV18 combines with J gene TRBJ2-5; D remains ambiguous. CDR1 and CDR2 from the germline V gene are KGHSH and LQKENI. The CDR3 sequence is 15 residues long. V shed 0 bases and J shed 5 bases, with 13 bases lying between them. CDR3 bases: TGTGCCAGCTCACCACCCTCCCTGGATGGGGAGACCCAGTACTTC. Translating it yields CASSPPSLDGETQYF.

V usage is TRBV6-7 and J usage is TRBJ2-7; no reliable D call. TRBV6-7 is an open reading frame, and its role is uncertain. The CDR3 sequence is 12 residues long. V was clipped by 9 bases and J by 0 bases, with 9 bases between them. The CDR3 region has the DNA TGTGCCAGTTCGGTATCCTCCTACGAGCAGTACTTC. Its translation: CASSVSSYEQYF.

Comments on this clone: Other DNA variants within this sample encode the same CDR3. This CDR3 is CASSLAGAYEQYF. The CDR3 region has the DNA TGTGCCAGCAGTTTGGCCGGGGCCTACGAGCAGTACTTC. V usage is TRBV28 and J usage is TRBJ2-7; tentatively, D is TRBD2 (5 bases). The CDR3 is 13 amino acids. CDR1 MDHEN and CDR2 SYDVKM come from the germline V gene. Trimming left V 3 bases short and J 2 bases short, with 8 bases between.

The J gene is TRBJ1-4, the V gene TRBV7-5; TRBD1 is taken as the D call from the table, unchecked against the DNA. TRBV7-5 is a pseudogene. The CDR3 is 14 residues long. CDR3 sequence reads: CASSPGTGYEKLFF. The CDR3 region has the DNA TGTGCCAGCAGCCCAGGGACAGGTTATGAAAAACTGTTTTTT.

This chain joins TRBV19 and TRBJ2-1; 7 bases are shared with TRBD2. This CDR3 region has 16 residues. V shed 7 bases, J shed 2 bases, and the junction held 11 bases outside the gene matches. Germline V gene data show CDR1 as LNHDA and CDR2 as SQIVND (reference sequence). CDR3: CASTPGGGWAYNEQFF. Here the CDR3 DNA reads TGTGCCAGTACCCCGGGGGGAGGGTGGGCCTACAATGAGCAGTTCTTC.

This rearrangement joins TRBV15 to TRBJ2-1, with 13 bases matching TRBD2. Germline CDR1 LNHNV, CDR2 YYDKDF (reference sequence). V gave up 6 bases and J gave up 8 bases; unmatched junction bases: 4. This CDR3 is built from 14 residues. The CDR3 loop is CATRGLAGKDEQFF. Here the CDR3 DNA reads TGTGCCACCAGGGGACTAGCGGGAAAGGATGAGCAGTTCTTC.

This clone was recorded a few times. An end of the junction does not agree with germline; a read error may underlie this. This chain uses TRBV6-4 with TRBJ2-7, with D possibly TRBD1 on 7 matching bases. The CDR3 has 15 residues. Germline loops: CDR1 MRHNA, CDR2 SNTAGT. For the CDR3, the DNA is TGTGCCAGCAGTTACTCTGCGGGACAGACCTACGAGCAGTACTTC. This encodes CASSYSAGQTYEQYF.

V gene TRBV30 combines with J gene TRBJ2-5; 10 bases are a match to TRBD1. Germline V CDR1 and CDR2: GTSNPN, SVGIG (reference sequence). The CDR3 consists of 13 residues. After removal of 3 bases from V and 3 bases from J, the junction contained 1 base not matched to a gene. The CDR3 is CAWSGTGEETQYF. In DNA, the CDR3 is TGTGCCTGGAGCGGGACAGGGGAAGAGACCCAGTACTTC.

The rearrangement links TRBV30 to TRBJ2-1, with D unclear. V lost 1 base, J lost 4 bases, and 11 bases lay in between. From germline, CDR1 is GTSNPN and CDR2 SVGIG (reference sequence). CDR3 size: 14 residues. CDR3 sequence (DNA): TGTGCCTGGAGTGATCTTGAGCCTTACAATGAGCAGTTCTTC. Translation: CAWSDLEPYNEQFF.

The CDR3 nucleotides are TGTGCCAGCAGCCCCGAGACGCTAAGCGGGGCCTACAATGAGCAGTTCTTC. Translating it yields CASSPETLSGAYNEQFF. The chain has TRBV9 and TRBJ2-1; 7 bases line up with TRBD2. This CDR3 is built from 17 residues. The trim removed 4 bases at V and 2 bases at J, leaving 12 bases unmatched. CDR1 and CDR2 from the germline V gene are SGDLS and YYNGEE.